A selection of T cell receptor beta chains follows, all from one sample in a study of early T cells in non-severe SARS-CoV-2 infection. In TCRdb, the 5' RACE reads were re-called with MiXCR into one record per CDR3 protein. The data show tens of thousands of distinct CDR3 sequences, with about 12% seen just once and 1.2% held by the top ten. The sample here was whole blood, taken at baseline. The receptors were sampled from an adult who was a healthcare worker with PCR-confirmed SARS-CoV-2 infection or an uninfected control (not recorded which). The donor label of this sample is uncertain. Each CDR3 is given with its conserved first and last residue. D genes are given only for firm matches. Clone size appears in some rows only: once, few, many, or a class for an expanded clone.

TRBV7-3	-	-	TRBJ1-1	CASSPQGNTEAFF	TGTGCCAGCAGTCCACAGGGGAACACTGAAGCTTTCTTT
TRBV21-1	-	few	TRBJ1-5	CASSKDRAGKAGSNQPQHF	TGTGCCAGCAGCAAAGACCGGGCAGGGAAGGCTGGAAGCAATCAGCCCCAGCATTTT
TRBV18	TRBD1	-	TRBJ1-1	CASSPGQGGTEAFF	TGTGCCAGCTCACCAGGGCAGGGGGGGACTGAAGCTTTCTTT
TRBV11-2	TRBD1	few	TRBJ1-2	CASSQQGPLNYGYTF	TGTGCCAGCAGCCAACAGGGGCCGCTGAACTATGGCTACACCTTC
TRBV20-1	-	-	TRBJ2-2	CSAPTAGSENTGELFF	TGCAGTGCTCCTACCGCAGGGTCTGAGAACACCGGGGAGCTGTTTTTT
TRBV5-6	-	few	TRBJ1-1	CASRRATSFLGDTEAFF	TGTGCCAGCAGGCGTGCAACCTCCTTTCTCGGGGACACTGAAGCTTTCTTT
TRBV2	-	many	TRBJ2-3	CASTSENTDTQYF	TGTGCCAGCACTAGCGAGAACACAGATACGCAGTATTTT
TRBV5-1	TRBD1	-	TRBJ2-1	CASSARDRGANEQFF	TGCGCCAGCAGCGCCCGGGACAGGGGAGCCAATGAGCAGTTCTTC
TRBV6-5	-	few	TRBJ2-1	CASSPRDANEQFF	TGTGCCAGCAGTCCCCGGGACGCCAATGAGCAGTTCTTC
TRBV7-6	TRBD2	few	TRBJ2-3	CASSPLTVGRGEDTQYF	TGTGCCAGCAGCCCGTTAACAGTCGGGCGGGGGGAAGATACGCAGTATTTT
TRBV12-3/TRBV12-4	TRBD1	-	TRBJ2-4	CASRPGQGPGFQYF	TGTGCCAGCAGACCGGGACAGGGGCCGGGATTTCAGTACTTC
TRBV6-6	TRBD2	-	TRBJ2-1	CASSLAGEGNEQFF	TGTGCCAGCAGTCTAGCGGGGGAAGGTAATGAGCAGTTCTTC
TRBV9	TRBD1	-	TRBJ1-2	CASSVTGTAKNYGYTF	TGTGCCAGCAGCGTCACAGGGACAGCTAAAAACTATGGCTACACCTTC
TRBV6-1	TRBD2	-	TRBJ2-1	CASKRRGGNYNAQFF	TGTGCCAGCAAACGGCGCGGGGGGAACTACAATGCGCAGTTCTTC
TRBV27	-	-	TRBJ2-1	CASSPGHSVDEQFF	TGTGCCAGCAGTCCGGGACATAGCGTTGATGAGCAGTTCTTC
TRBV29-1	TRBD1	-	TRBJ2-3	CSVIWRQGRMDTQYF	TGCAGCGTCATTTGGAGACAGGGGCGGATGGATACGCAGTATTTT
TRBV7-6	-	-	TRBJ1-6	CASSLVGPPNSPLHF	TGTGCCAGCAGCTTAGTAGGTCCCCCAAATTCACCCCTCCACTTT
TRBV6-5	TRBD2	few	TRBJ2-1	CASTSPTAASGFTYNEQFF	TGTGCCAGCACCTCCCCCACGGCGGCTAGCGGATTCACCTACAATGAGCAGTTCTTC
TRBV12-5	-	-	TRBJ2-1	CASGYRVPNEQFF	TGTGCTAGTGGTTATCGGGTGCCCAATGAGCAGTTCTTC
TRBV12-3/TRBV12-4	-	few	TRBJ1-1	CASSIGGNTEAFF	TGTGCCAGCAGCATCGGTGGGAACACTGAAGCTTTCTTT
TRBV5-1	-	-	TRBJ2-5	CASSPRVASQETQYF	TGCGCCAGCAGCCCCCGGGTAGCCTCACAAGAGACCCAGTACTTC
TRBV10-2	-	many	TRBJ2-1	CASSEYRANEQFF	TGCGCCAGCAGTGAGTACAGGGCCAATGAGCAGTTCTTC
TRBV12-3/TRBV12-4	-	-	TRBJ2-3	CASNPPLTDTQYF	TGTGCCAGCAACCCCCCCTTAACAGATACGCAGTATTTT
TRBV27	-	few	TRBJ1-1	CASSSLTVNTEAFF	TGTGCCAGCAGTTCCCTGACGGTTAACACTGAAGCTTTCTTT
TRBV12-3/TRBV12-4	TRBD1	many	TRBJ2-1	CASSWDSNEQFF	TGTGCCAGCAGTTGGGACAGCAATGAGCAGTTCTTC
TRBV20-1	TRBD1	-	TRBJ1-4	CSAEGQGITNEKLFF	TGCAGTGCAGAGGGACAGGGGATAACTAATGAAAAACTGTTTTTT
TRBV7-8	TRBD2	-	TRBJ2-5	CASSSIPSGGGETQYF	TGTGCCAGCAGCTCCATCCCTAGCGGGGGTGGAGAGACCCAGTACTTC
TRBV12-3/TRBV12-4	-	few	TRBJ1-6	CASMTEQNSPLHF	TGTGCCAGCATGACGGAACAAAATTCACCCCTCCACTTT